The clone carrying this T cell receptor (beta chain) appeared a single time. The table came from immunoSEQ multiplex PCR; TCRdb's copy has only in-frame clones and leaves some out. The sample has 150,000 to 200,000 clones, approximately 90% seen once. These data are taken from a study of blood T cell repertoires in COVID-19. Study-level background: Specimens from acute and convalescent COVID-19 originated in the United States, Italy and Spain.

CDR3 size: 17 residues. CDR1 is MDHEN, CDR2 SYDVKM, per germline. Trimming at V came to 3 bases and at J to 0 bases, leaving 9 bases not matched to a gene. All recovered Cohort 3 donors got two negative PCRs, got clearance, or saw symptom resolution. The sequence was collected from a woman younger than 30 who had recovered from COVID-19. This sequence joins TRBV28 and TRBJ2-7, with 9 bases that match TRBD1. Sequencing was done on a sample of PBMCs or T cells enriched from blood (not recorded which). CDR3 in amino acids: CASSLGQGVKVSYEQYF. CDR3 DNA sequence: TGTGCCAGCAGTTTGGGACAGGGAGTGAAGGTCTCCTACGAGCAGTACTTC.